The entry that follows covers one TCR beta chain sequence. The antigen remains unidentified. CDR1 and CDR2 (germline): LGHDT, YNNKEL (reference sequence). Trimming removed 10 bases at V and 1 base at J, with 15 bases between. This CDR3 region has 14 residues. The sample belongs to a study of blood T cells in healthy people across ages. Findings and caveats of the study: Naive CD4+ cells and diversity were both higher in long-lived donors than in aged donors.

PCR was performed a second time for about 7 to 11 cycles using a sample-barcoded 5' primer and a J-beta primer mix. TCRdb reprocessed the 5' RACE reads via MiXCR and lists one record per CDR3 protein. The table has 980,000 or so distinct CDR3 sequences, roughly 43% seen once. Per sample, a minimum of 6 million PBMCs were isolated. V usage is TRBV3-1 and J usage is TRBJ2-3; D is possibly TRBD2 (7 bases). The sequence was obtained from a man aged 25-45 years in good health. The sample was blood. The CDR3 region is CATREGGRTDTQYF. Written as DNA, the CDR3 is TGTGCCACCAGGGAGGGGGGGCGCACAGATACGCAGTATTTT.